This T cell receptor beta chain was captured by sequencing in a study of blood T cell repertoires in COVID-19. The V gene lost 3 bases and the J gene lost 3 bases, with 16 bases spanning the gap. The CDR3 is 16 residues long. CDR1 is SGHNT, CDR2 YYREEE, per germline (reference sequence). The authors' processing: Amplification of reference gene primers was used by the study to estimate nucleated cell counts. Using immunoSEQ multiplex PCR, the repertoire was profiled, and TCRdb retains in-frame clones only, with some absent. V and J calls and clone size are given by that table; D and trimming were obtained from the DNA. The sample consists of 60,000 to 85,000 clones, 87% of them appearing once.

The clonotype originates from a woman between 45 and 60 years old with COVID-19, enrolled during active disease. Sequenced sample: peripheral blood. The chain combines TRBV5-4 with TRBJ2-4; D possibly corresponds to TRBD1 (5 bases). The CDR3: CASSSETAKDKNIQYF. CDR3 coding DNA: TGTGCCAGCAGCTCCGAGACAGCCAAAGACAAAAACATTCAGTACTTC.